This TCR beta chain is drawn from a study of human T cells and chemical hapten exposure. The CDR3 extends over 14 amino acids. Trimming removed 0 bases at V and 4 bases at J, with 10 bases between. Per germline, CDR1 SGDLS and CDR2 YYNGEE. TCRdb reanalysed the RACE reads using MiXCR and keeps one entry per CDR3 protein. The sample records around 150,000 distinct CDR3 sequences, approximately 30% being singletons. The sample's time point: patch test 3, about 24 weeks after DPC sensitization. Stated treatment: therapeutic diphenylcyclopropenone sensitization with weekly scalp DPC. Prior to each patch test being applied, blood was drawn. Unfractionated whole blood was the source from which total RNA was extracted.

The chain couples TRBV9 to TRBJ2-5; a weak D match, TRBD2 (6 bases). This clonotype was obtained from a woman aged 18-29 years with alopecia areata. Some clones in this sample may be carry-over from other donors' samples. This specimen consisted of whole blood, obtained in connection with sensitization to the hapten diphenylcyclopropenone (DPC). The CDR3 sequence is CASSVAVGRETQYF. The DNA for the CDR3 is TGTGCCAGCAGCGTAGCTGTCGGGAGAGAGACCCAGTACTTC.